The rows below give T cell receptor beta chains drawn from one sample of a study of T cells in Graves' hyperthyroidism and ophthalmopathy. MiXCR was run by TCRdb on the multiplex PCR reads, yielding one entry per CDR3 protein. The sample yields approximately 320,000 distinct CDR3 sequences, 16% seen once. What was sequenced was blood. The receptors were gathered from a man between 25 and 39 years old with Graves' hyperthyroidism. The CDR3 runs from the conserved cysteine through the conserved F or W. D genes are given only for firm matches. Size is stated for part of the rows, as once, few or many counts, or as a class when the clone is expanded.

>few|TRBJ2-2|TRBD2|TRBV27
TGTGCCAGCAGTCTTAGGTGGGGGGGGAGCACCGGGGAGCTGTTTTTT
CASSLRWGGSTGELFF
>many|TRBJ2-3|TRBD1|TRBV27
TGTGCCAGCAGTGATACAGGGGAAGGCACAGATACGCAGTATTTT
CASSDTGEGTDTQYF
>many|TRBJ1-2|NA|TRBV3-1
TGTGCCAGCAGCCCTTACCGGGACAACTATGGCTACACCTTC
CASSPYRDNYGYTF
>many|TRBJ2-5|NA|TRBV30
TGTGCCTGGAGTGTAGGCGGGAATGGAGAGACCCAGTACTTC
CAWSVGGNGETQYF
>few|TRBJ2-1|NA|TRBV9
TGTGCCAGCAGCGTACTACCGCCACTCTACAATGAGCAGTTCTTC
CASSVLPPLYNEQFF
>many|TRBJ2-7|TRBD2|TRBV11-2
TGTGCCAGCAGCTTACTATCCCGTGGGGGGTCTAGCGGGAGAATAGACGAGCAGTACTTC
CASSLLSRGGSSGRIDEQYF
>many|TRBJ2-2|NA|TRBV11-2
TGTGCCAGCAGCCCTACAAGGGACACCGGGGAGCTGTTTTTT
CASSPTRDTGELFF
>many|TRBJ2-5|TRBD1|TRBV18
TGTGCCAGCTCACAAGGAGGACAGGGGGCCTCAGAGACCCAGTACTTC
CASSQGGQGASETQYF
>many|TRBJ2-7|TRBD2|TRBV2
TGTGCCAGCAGTGAATTTACTAGCGGGGACGAGCAGTACTTC
CASSEFTSGDEQYF
>few|TRBJ2-5|TRBD1|TRBV2
TGTGCCAGCAGAGAGGGACAGACACGGTACCAAGAGACCCAGTACTTC
CASREGQTRYQETQYF
>NA|TRBJ2-7|NA|TRBV6-2/TRBV6-3
TGTGCCAGCAGTTACGATACTGAATCCTACGAGCAGTACTTC
CASSYDTESYEQYF
>NA|TRBJ1-3|NA|TRBV7-9
TGTGCCAGCAGCGGCTGGAGGGGGTCTGGAAACACCATATATTTT
CASSGWRGSGNTIYF
>NA|TRBJ1-2|NA|TRBV6-1
TGTGCCAGCAGCCGACAGGCGCCATCTGGGGGCTACACCTTC
CASSRQAPSGGYTF
>few|TRBJ2-1|TRBD2|TRBV7-9
TGTGCCAGCAGCTTTCTCAGTAGCGGGAGATCCTACAATGAGCAGTTCTTC
CASSFLSSGRSYNEQFF
>many|TRBJ2-3|NA|TRBV5-4
TGTGCCAGCAGCTTGGCGTCGAGGACTAGCACAGATACGCAGTATTTT
CASSLASRTSTDTQYF
>NA|TRBJ2-2|NA|TRBV27
TGTGCCAGCAGATCCTATTTGCTGGCCGGGGAGCTGTTTTTT
CASRSYLLAGELFF
>NA|TRBJ2-2|NA|TRBV7-2
TGTGCCAGCATGCCCGTCCCGAACACCGGGGAGCTGTTTTTT
CASMPVPNTGELFF
>many|TRBJ2-2|TRBD1|TRBV2
TGTGCCGACGACAGGGGGAAAAACACCGGGGAGCTGTTTTTT
CADDRGKNTGELFF
>many|TRBJ2-1|TRBD2|TRBV28
TGTGCCAGCATCATATGGGGGTCCCGAAGCGGGAGAAGGTACAATGAGCAGTTCTTC
CASIIWGSRSGRRYNEQFF
>many|TRBJ1-6|NA|TRBV7-8
TGTGCCAGCAGCTTAGAGGCGCCAGGAAATTCACCCCTCCACTTT
CASSLEAPGNSPLHF
>NA|TRBJ2-7|TRBD2|TRBV20-1
TGCAGTGCATTAGCGGGAGTAAGCTACGAGCAGTACTTC
CSALAGVSYEQYF
>NA|TRBJ2-2|TRBD1|TRBV20-1
TGCAGTGCCCGTGCCGGGACAGTGGCCCTTTCGAACACCGGGGAGCTGTCTTTT
CSARAGTVALSNTGELSF
>few|TRBJ1-5|NA|TRBV19
TGTGCCATTTCAGGGCAGGGAGGACAGCCCCAGCATTTT
CAISGQGGQPQHF
>NA|TRBJ1-2|NA|TRBV15
TGTGCCACCAGCAACTGGGCACCTAACTATGGCTACACCTTC
CATSNWAPNYGYTF
>many|TRBJ2-1|NA|TRBV5-1
TGCGCCAGCAAGGCGAAAGGGGACAATGAGCAGTTCTTC
CASKAKGDNEQFF
>NA|TRBJ1-2|NA|TRBV6-1
TGTGCCAGCAGTATGGGGGACTACTATGGCTACACCTTC
CASSMGDYYGYTF
>NA|TRBJ2-7|NA|TRBV6-1
TGTGCCAGCAGTGAAGAGATGGGCTACAGGTCCTACGAGCAGTACTTC
CASSEEMGYRSYEQYF
>many|TRBJ2-5|TRBD2|TRBV7-2
TGTGCCAGCAGCCTACCGGGGGGGACCCAGTACTTC
CASSLPGGTQYF
>many|TRBJ2-3|TRBD2|TRBV12-3/TRBV12-4
TGTGCCAGCCGGGGGGAGGATGTAGATACGCAGTATTTT
CASRGEDVDTQYF
>NA|TRBJ2-7|TRBD2|TRBV20-1
TGCAGTGCATTACCCGGACTAGCGGGAGACGAGCAGTACTTC
CSALPGLAGDEQYF
>many|TRBJ1-1|NA|TRBV18
TGTGCCAGCTCACCGGAGGAGGGTTGGTTCTTT
CASSPEEGWFF
>many|TRBJ1-1|NA|TRBV3-1
TGTGCCAGCAGCTCGGGACCGAGAGAGGGGAACACTGAAGCTTTCTTT
CASSSGPREGNTEAFF
>few|TRBJ1-1|NA|TRBV9
TGTGCCAGCAGCTCAACCCTACAGATAACTGAAGCTTTCTTT
CASSSTLQITEAFF
>NA|TRBJ1-2|NA|TRBV20-1
TGCAGTGCTGTAGGGAGCTATGGCTACACCTTC
CSAVGSYGYTF
>NA|TRBJ2-7|NA|TRBV29-1
TGCAGCGCTGGGGGCGGGAGCTCCTACGAGCAGTACTTC
CSAGGGSSYEQYF
>many|TRBJ2-5|NA|TRBV11-3
TGTGCCAGCAGCCCAACAGGTCAACGGGAGACCCAGTACTTC
CASSPTGQRETQYF
>NA|TRBJ2-3|TRBD2|TRBV7-3
TGTGCCAGCAGCTCGTATACTAGCGGGAGAGCCACAGATACGCAGTATTTT
CASSSYTSGRATDTQYF
>many|TRBJ1-4|NA|TRBV6-2/TRBV6-3
TGTGCCAGCAGTTACCCCGCCGGGGGTGGCGAAAAACTGTTTTTT
CASSYPAGGGEKLFF
>NA|TRBJ2-1|TRBD2|TRBV4-1
TGCGCCAGCAGCCATCTAAAGCGGGGGGCCGCCTCCTACAATGAGCAGTTCTTC
CASSHLKRGAASYNEQFF
>few|TRBJ2-3|NA|TRBV11-2
TGTGCCAGCAGCGGGACCTTGGGCTTCACAGATACGCAGTATTTT
CASSGTLGFTDTQYF
>many|TRBJ2-1|TRBD2|TRBV7-9
TGTGCCAGCAGCGATGGGACTAGCGGGTCCCCCTGGGTGCAGTTCTTC
CASSDGTSGSPWVQFF
>NA|TRBJ2-3|NA|TRBV5-1
TGCGCCAGCAGCTTGGACAGCTCCTCCACAGATACGCAGTATTTT
CASSLDSSSTDTQYF
>many|TRBJ1-4|NA|TRBV20-1
TGCAGTGCTCGCCGGGACGCGCATGAAAAACTGTTTTTT
CSARRDAHEKLFF
>many|TRBJ1-5|NA|TRBV2
TGTGCCAGCAGTGACAGGGATCAGCCCCAGCATTTT
CASSDRDQPQHF
>NA|TRBJ2-1|NA|TRBV5-1
TGCGCCAGCAGCTCCAGGGTAAGTCCTGAGCAGTTCTTC
CASSSRVSPEQFF